The clone carrying this T cell receptor (beta chain) was found a few times. Antigen: not known. The data were taken from a study of blood T cells in healthy people across ages. Study-wide results and limits: Researchers judged that diversity estimates from one million T cells fell short of true values.

This CDR3 spans 14 amino acids. In germline, CDR1 is SQVTM, CDR2 ANQGSEA. V lost 4 bases, J lost 0 bases, and 11 bases lay in between. Alongside a J-beta primer mix, a sample-barcoded 5' primer served in a second PCR lasting about 7 to 12 cycles. TCRdb reanalysed the 5' RACE reads using MiXCR and keeps one entry per CDR3 protein. The sample consists of about 1,500,000 distinct CDR3 sequences, approximately 30% of them appearing once. The sequence was collected from a woman in her twenties or thirties in good health. The J gene is TRBJ2-3, the V gene TRBV29-1, with unresolved D. Sample: blood. This CDR3 is CSVGLYQSTDTQYF. In DNA form, the CDR3 reads TGCAGCGTTGGTCTTTATCAAAGCACAGATACGCAGTATTTT.